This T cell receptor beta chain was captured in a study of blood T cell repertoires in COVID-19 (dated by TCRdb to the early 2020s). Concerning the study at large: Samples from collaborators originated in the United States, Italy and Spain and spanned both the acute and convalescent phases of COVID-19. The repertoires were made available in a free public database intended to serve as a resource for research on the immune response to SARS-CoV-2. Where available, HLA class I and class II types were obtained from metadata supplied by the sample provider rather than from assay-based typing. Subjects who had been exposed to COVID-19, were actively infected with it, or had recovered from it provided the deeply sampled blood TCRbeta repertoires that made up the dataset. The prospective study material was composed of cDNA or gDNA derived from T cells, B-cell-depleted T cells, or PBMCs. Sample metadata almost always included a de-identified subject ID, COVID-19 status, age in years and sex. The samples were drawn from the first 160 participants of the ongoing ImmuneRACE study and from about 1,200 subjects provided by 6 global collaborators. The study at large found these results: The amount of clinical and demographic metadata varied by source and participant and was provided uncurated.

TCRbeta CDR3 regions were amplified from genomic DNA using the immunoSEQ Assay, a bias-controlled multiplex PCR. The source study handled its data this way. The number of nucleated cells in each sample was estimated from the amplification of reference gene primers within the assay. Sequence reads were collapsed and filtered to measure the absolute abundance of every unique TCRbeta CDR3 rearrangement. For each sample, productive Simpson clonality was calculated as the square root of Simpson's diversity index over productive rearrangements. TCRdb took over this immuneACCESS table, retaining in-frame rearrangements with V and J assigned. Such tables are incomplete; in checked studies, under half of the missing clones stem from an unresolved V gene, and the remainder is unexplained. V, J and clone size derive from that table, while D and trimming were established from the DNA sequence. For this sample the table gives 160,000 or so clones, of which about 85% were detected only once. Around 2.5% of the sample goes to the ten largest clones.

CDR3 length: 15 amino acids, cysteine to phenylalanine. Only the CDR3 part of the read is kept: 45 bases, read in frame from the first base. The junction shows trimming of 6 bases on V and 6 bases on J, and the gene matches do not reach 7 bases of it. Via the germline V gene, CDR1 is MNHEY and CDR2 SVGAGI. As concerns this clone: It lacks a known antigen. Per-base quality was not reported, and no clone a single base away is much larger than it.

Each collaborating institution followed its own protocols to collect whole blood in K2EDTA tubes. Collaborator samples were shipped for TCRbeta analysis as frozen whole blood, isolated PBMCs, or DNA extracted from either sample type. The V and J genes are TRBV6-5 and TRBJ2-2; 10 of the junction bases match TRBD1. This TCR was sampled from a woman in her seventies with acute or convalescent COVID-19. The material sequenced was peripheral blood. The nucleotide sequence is TGTGCCAGCAGCCGACAGGGGGCAGTGTCCGGGGAGCTGTTTTTT. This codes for CASSRQGAVSGELFF.